The following is a T cell receptor (beta chain) sequence with its context. Its specificity is not known. The sample is drawn from a study of lymphopenia after photon versus proton radiotherapy. Study conclusions and caveats: Authors raise, but do not show, better survival with proton therapy.

There are 16 residues in the CDR3. Trimming took 3 bases from V and 0 from J; bases not matched to a gene: 6. Germline CDR1 is SEHNR and CDR2 is FQNEAQ (reference sequence). The method was immunoSEQ multiplex PCR; TCRdb's version includes in-frame clones alone and lacks a portion of them. The repertoire holds 160,000 or so clones, around nine tenths seen once, with less than 6% in the top ten. The receptor comes from a man between 45 and 60 years old with gastric cancer. The chain joins TRBV7-9 to TRBJ2-3; 7 nucleotides match TRBD2. This specimen consisted of peripheral blood, obtained from a patient treated with photon-based radiotherapy. CDR3: CASSFSGGKSTDTQYF. CDR3 sequence (DNA): TGTGCCAGCAGCTTTTCCGGGGGGAAAAGCACAGATACGCAGTATTTT.